This T cell receptor (beta chain) was observed in a study of blood T cell repertoires in COVID-19. Original processing methods: By means of reference gene primer amplification, nucleated cell counts were estimated. Produced via immunoSEQ multiplex PCR; TCRdb's table is partial and in-frame only. Clone size and V and J calls were adopted from that table, with D and trimming inferred from the DNA. The table lists 90,000 to 150,000 clones, around 86% of them singletons, with approximately 11% in the top ten. The specimen sequenced was peripheral blood. This TCR was recovered from a man aged 80 or over with acute or convalescent COVID-19.

CDR3 nucleotides: TGTGCCACCTTAAGGAGGGACCTCTACGAGCAGTACTTC. This codes for CATLRRDLYEQYF. The V call is TRBV5-8, the J call TRBJ2-7; a weak D match, TRBD2 (6 bases). The CDR3 sequence is 13 residues long. Per germline, CDR1 SGHTS and CDR2 YDEGEE. The ends were cut back, 9 bases at V and 3 bases at J, with 16 bases in the middle.